These T cell receptor beta chains were read from a single sample in a study of cytomegalovirus exposure and HLA in healthy donors. Some clones are missing from TCRdb's copy, which holds only in-frame ones; the method was immunoSEQ multiplex PCR. The repertoire holds approximately 150,000 clones, with 70% to 90% as singletons. The specimen sequenced was PBMCs. These TCRs come from a woman aged 18-29 years in good health and CMV-seropositive. CDR3s include the opening cysteine and the closing phenylalanine or tryptophan. The D gene is left open where the match is weak. The size entry is marked missing in some rows and otherwise reads once, few, many or a size class.

length	size	D	V	J	CDR3	DNA
15	once	TRBD1	TRBV7-9	TRBJ2-7	CASSLQGQDPYEQYF	TGTGCCAGCAGCTTACAAGGACAGGATCCCTACGAGCAGTACTTC
13	few	-	TRBV14	TRBJ2-2	CASSQELTGELFF	TGTGCCAGCAGCCAAGAGTTAACCGGGGAGCTGTTTTTT
14	-	-	TRBV12-5	TRBJ2-3	CASGLGTSTDTQYF	TGTGCTAGTGGTTTGGGAACTAGCACAGATACGCAGTATTTT
14	-	-	TRBV11-3	TRBJ2-1	CASTLVGRDNEQFF	TGTGCCAGCACCCTGGTCGGGAGAGATAATGAGCAGTTCTTC
13	few	-	TRBV21-1	TRBJ2-7	CASSKGDRHEQYF	TGTGCCAGCAGCAAAGGGGACAGACACGAGCAGTACTTC
15	-	TRBD1	TRBV5-4	TRBJ2-2	CASSLQGVNTGELFF	TGTGCCAGCAGCTTGCAGGGGGTGAACACCGGGGAGCTGTTTTTT
13	-	TRBD2	TRBV29-1	TRBJ2-3	CSVGASGTDTQYF	TGCAGCGTTGGGGCTAGCGGAACAGATACGCAGTATTTT
16	few	TRBD1	TRBV4-1	TRBJ1-2	CASSPITGTGYEGYTF	TGCGCCAGCAGCCCCATCACCGGGACAGGGTATGAGGGCTACACCTTC
13	once	-	TRBV2	TRBJ2-7	CASSDPDRSEQYF	TGTGCCAGCAGTGATCCCGACAGATCCGAGCAGTACTTC
15	-	-	TRBV15	TRBJ2-1	CATSIERPIHNEQFF	TGTGCCACCAGCATTGAGCGCCCGATCCACAATGAGCAGTTCTTC
12	-	-	TRBV2	TRBJ1-5	CASTGPNQPQHF	TGTGCCAGCACGGGTCCCAATCAGCCCCAGCATTTT
19	-	TRBD2	TRBV18	TRBJ2-1	CASSPPLAGGPDRYNEQFF	TGTGCCAGCTCACCACCACTAGCGGGAGGGCCAGACAGATACAATGAGCAGTTCTTC
14	once	TRBD1	TRBV27	TRBJ1-3	CASSKTGVGNTIYF	TGTGCCAGCAGTAAGACAGGGGTGGGAAACACCATATATTTT
15	-	TRBD2	TRBV9	TRBJ2-7	CASSGGTSGTYEQYF	TGTGCCAGCAGCGGCGGGACTAGCGGAACCTACGAGCAGTACTTC
11	-	TRBD2	TRBV12-5	TRBJ2-5	CASGERDAEYF	TGTGCTAGTGGGGAGCGGGATGCGGAGTACTTC
15	-	-	TRBV11-2	TRBJ1-2	CASSLVGRGSYGYTF	TGTGCCAGCAGCTTAGTTGGCAGGGGATCATATGGCTACACCTTC
11	-	-	TRBV19	TRBJ2-1	CASRSQAEQFF	TGTGCCAGTAGATCCCAGGCGGAGCAGTTCTTC
14	few	TRBD1	TRBV7-2	TRBJ2-3	CASSLDQGADTQYF	TGTGCCAGCAGCCTCGATCAGGGGGCAGATACGCAGTATTTT
15	once	-	TRBV18	TRBJ2-2	CASSPRRAGSGELFF	TGTGCCAGCTCACCACGTAGGGCTGGGAGCGGGGAGCTGTTTTTT
18	-	TRBD2	TRBV5-6	TRBJ2-2	CASSAPGLAGASTGELFF	TGTGCCAGCAGCGCTCCGGGACTAGCGGGAGCAAGCACCGGGGAGCTGTTTTTT
14	-	-	TRBV5-1	TRBJ2-1	CASTLEGASNEQFF	TGCGCCAGCACCCTGGAGGGAGCCTCCAATGAGCAGTTCTTC
15	-	-	TRBV5-1	TRBJ2-1	CASREAAPSYNEQFF	TGCGCCAGCAGAGAAGCGGCCCCTTCCTACAATGAGCAGTTCTTC
13	-	-	TRBV5-4	TRBJ2-7	CASSYGTSYEQYF	TGTGCCAGCAGCTACGGGACTTCTTACGAGCAGTACTTC
18	-	-	TRBV11-2	TRBJ1-2	CASSSGSDTKAINYGYTF	TGTGCCAGCAGCTCAGGGTCGGACACTAAAGCGATTAACTATGGCTACACCTTC
16	-	-	TRBV5-4	TRBJ1-1	CASSSGGGARDTEAFF	TGTGCCAGCAGCTCGGGAGGGGGGGCGAGGGACACTGAAGCTTTCTTT
15	-	-	TRBV27	TRBJ2-7	CASSLKGRLGTEQYF	TGTGCCAGCAGTTTAAAGGGGAGGCTGGGTACGGAGCAGTACTTC
12	-	-	TRBV30	TRBJ2-3	CAWSPSGDTQYF	TGTGCCTGGAGTCCGTCCGGGGATACGCAGTATTTT
13	-	-	TRBV30	TRBJ2-7	CACLEFPAGEQYF	TGTGCCTGCCTGGAGTTCCCCGCGGGGGAGCAGTACTTC
16	-	-	TRBV18	TRBJ1-5	CASSPRALPEGQPQHF	TGTGCCAGCTCACCTCGGGCCTTGCCCGAGGGACAGCCCCAGCATTTT
17	-	-	TRBV7-9	TRBJ1-1	CASSLVSGQTMNTEAFF	TGTGCCAGCAGCTTAGTCTCGGGTCAGACTATGAACACTGAAGCTTTCTTT
15	-	TRBD1	TRBV28	TRBJ2-7	CASSLDTGGWYEQYF	TGTGCCAGCAGTCTGGACACAGGGGGATGGTACGAGCAGTACTTC
11	once	TRBD1	TRBV20-1	TRBJ1-2	CSGAGTALSSF	TGCAGTGGGGCGGGGACAGCCCTCTCGTCCTTC
15	-	-	TRBV5-1	TRBJ2-1	CASSFEGSSYNEQFF	TGCGCCAGCAGCTTCGAGGGCAGCTCCTACAATGAGCAGTTCTTC
12	few	TRBD1	TRBV5-6	TRBJ1-1	CASNRQGVEAFF	TGTGCCAGCAACCGACAGGGGGTTGAAGCTTTCTTT
15	once	TRBD1	TRBV14	TRBJ2-7	CASSQDEDRGLEQYF	TGTGCCAGCAGCCAAGATGAGGACAGGGGGCTTGAGCAGTACTTC
16	-	TRBD2	TRBV19	TRBJ2-2	CASRPRGGINTGELFF	TGTGCCAGTAGGCCGCGGGGGGGAATTAACACCGGGGAGCTGTTTTTT
14	-	-	TRBV15	TRBJ1-4	CATSDRSTNEKLFF	TGTGCCACCAGCGACAGATCAACTAATGAAAAACTGTTTTTT
14	-	-	TRBV10-1	TRBJ2-1	CASSGGGMGNEQFF	TGCGCCAGCAGTGGTGGCGGGATGGGCAATGAGCAGTTCTTC
20	-	TRBD2	TRBV30	TRBJ2-7	CAWTHSWDRVWTSGRAEQYF	TGTGCCTGGACCCATTCGTGGGACAGGGTATGGACTAGCGGGAGGGCCGAGCAGTACTTC
15	once	-	TRBV28	TRBJ1-2	CASSKGSSSNYGYTF	TGTGCCAGCAGTAAGGGGTCTTCGTCTAACTATGGCTACACCTTC
15	once	TRBD1	TRBV4-1	TRBJ2-7	CASSQSTGGLYEQYF	TGCGCCAGCAGCCAATCGACAGGGGGACTTTACGAGCAGTACTTC
13	-	-	TRBV6-5	TRBJ2-7	CASIGTPTYEQYF	TGTGCCAGCATCGGGACACCTACCTACGAGCAGTACTTC
13	-	TRBD1	TRBV6-6	TRBJ1-2	CASIKDRGYGYTF	TGTGCCAGCATCAAGGACAGGGGCTATGGCTACACCTTC
16	-	TRBD2	TRBV7-6	TRBJ2-2	CASSLAGAGVAGELFF	TGTGCCAGCAGCTTAGCGGGAGCGGGAGTGGCCGGGGAGCTGTTTTTT
11	-	TRBD1	TRBV29-1	TRBJ1-2	CSVPDRAGYTF	TGCAGCGTCCCAGACAGGGCTGGCTACACCTTC
15	-	TRBD2	TRBV6-5	TRBJ2-1	CASTSLAGGYNEQFF	TGTGCCAGCACCTCACTAGCGGGAGGGTACAATGAGCAGTTCTTC
15	-	-	TRBV9	TRBJ1-2	CASSVEGPGVYGYTF	TGTGCCAGCAGCGTAGAAGGCCCGGGGGTCTATGGCTACACCTTC
13	-	TRBD2	TRBV6-6	TRBJ2-7	CASSRLAGGEQYF	TGTGCCAGCAGTCGACTAGCGGGAGGCGAGCAGTACTTC
16	-	TRBD2	TRBV11-3	TRBJ2-7	CASSLDALAGGTEQYF	TGTGCCAGCAGCTTAGACGCACTAGCGGGAGGTACCGAGCAGTACTTC
14	-	-	TRBV7-3	TRBJ2-5	CASSLSSVSETQYF	TGTGCCAGCAGCTTATCCTCAGTATCCGAGACCCAGTACTTC
13	-	TRBD2	TRBV11-2	TRBJ2-1	CASSQGTSNEQFF	TGTGCCAGCAGCCAAGGGACTAGCAATGAGCAGTTCTTC
14	-	-	TRBV7-6	TRBJ2-7	CASSLGVQYNEQYF	TGTGCCAGCAGCTTAGGTGTCCAGTATAACGAGCAGTACTTC